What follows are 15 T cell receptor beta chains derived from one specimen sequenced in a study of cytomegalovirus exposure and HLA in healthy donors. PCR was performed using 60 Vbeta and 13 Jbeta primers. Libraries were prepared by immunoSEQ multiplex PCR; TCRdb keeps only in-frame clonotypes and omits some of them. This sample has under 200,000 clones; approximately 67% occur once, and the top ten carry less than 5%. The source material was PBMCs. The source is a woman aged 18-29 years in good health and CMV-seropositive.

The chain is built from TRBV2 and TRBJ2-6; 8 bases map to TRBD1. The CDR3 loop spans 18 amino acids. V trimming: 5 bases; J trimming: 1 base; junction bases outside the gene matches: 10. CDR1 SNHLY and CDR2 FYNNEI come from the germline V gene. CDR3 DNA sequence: TGTGCCAGCAGTAATGACAGGGGATCCCTATCTGGGGCCAACGTCCTGACTTTC. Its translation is CASSNDRGSLSGANVLTF.

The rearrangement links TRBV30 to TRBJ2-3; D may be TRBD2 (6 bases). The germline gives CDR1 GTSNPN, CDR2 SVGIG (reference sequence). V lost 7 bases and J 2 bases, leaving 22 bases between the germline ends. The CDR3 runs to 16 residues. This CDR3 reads CAFQPGRASVTDTQYF. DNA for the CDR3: TGTGCCTTTCAACCTGGAAGGGCTAGCGTCACAGATACGCAGTATTTT.

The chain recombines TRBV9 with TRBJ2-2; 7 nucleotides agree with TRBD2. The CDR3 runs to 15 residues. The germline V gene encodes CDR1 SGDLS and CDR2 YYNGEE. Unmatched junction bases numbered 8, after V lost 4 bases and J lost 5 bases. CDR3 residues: CASSSRLARTGELFF. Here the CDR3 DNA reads TGTGCCAGCAGCTCAAGACTAGCCCGAACCGGGGAGCTGTTTTTT.

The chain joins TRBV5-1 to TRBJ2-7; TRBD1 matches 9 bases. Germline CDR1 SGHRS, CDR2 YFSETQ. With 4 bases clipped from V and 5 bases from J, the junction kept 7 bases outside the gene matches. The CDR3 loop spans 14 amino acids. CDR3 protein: CASSAGQGTHEQYF. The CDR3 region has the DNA TGCGCCAGCAGCGCCGGACAGGGGACCCACGAGCAGTACTTC.

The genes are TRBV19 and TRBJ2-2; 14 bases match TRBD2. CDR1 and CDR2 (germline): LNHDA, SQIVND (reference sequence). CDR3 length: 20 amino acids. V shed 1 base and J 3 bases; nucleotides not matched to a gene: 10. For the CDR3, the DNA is TGTGCCAGTAGTATAGTTCCGGGACTAGCGGGAGTACAGTACACCGGGGAGCTGTTTTTT. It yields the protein CASSIVPGLAGVQYTGELFF.

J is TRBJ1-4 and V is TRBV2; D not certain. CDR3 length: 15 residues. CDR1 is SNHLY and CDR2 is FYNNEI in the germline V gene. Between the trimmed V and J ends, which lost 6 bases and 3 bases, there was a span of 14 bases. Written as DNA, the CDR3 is TGTGCCAGCAGGGCCTCGGGAGAACCTAATGAAAAACTGTTTTTT. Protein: CASRASGEPNEKLFF.

The CDR3 reads CASSFGTGETEAFF. As DNA, the CDR3 is TGTGCCAGCAGTTTCGGGACAGGGGAGACTGAAGCTTTCTTT. The V gene is TRBV6-5, the J gene TRBJ1-1; 10 nucleotides align to TRBD1. Germline values: CDR1 MNHEY, CDR2 SVGAGI. With V trimmed by 4 bases and J by 5 bases, 4 bases remained unmatched. This CDR3 has 14 amino acids.

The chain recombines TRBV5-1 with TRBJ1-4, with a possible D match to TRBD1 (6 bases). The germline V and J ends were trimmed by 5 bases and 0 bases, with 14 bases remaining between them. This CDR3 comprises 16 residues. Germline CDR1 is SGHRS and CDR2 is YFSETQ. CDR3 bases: TGCGCCAGCAGTCCTGTTCGGACAGCAACTAATGAAAAACTGTTTTTT. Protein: CASSPVRTATNEKLFF.

Here the CDR3 reads CSVGEQGGTEAFF. The CDR3 DNA reads as TGCAGCGTTGGTGAACAGGGTGGCACTGAAGCTTTCTTT. The chain uses TRBV29-1 and TRBJ1-1, with a weak D call TRBD1 (6 bases). The CDR3 spans 13 residues. Germline V gives CDR1 SQVTM, CDR2 ANQGSEA. V lost 4 bases and J 4 bases, leaving 13 bases between the germline ends. Based on the CDR3 plus reference TRBV29-1 and TRBJ1-1, the full variable domain is SAVISQKPSRDICQRGTSLTIQCQVDSQVTMMFWYRQQPGQSLTLIATANQGSEATYESGFVIDKFPISRPNLTFSTLTVSNMSPEDSSIYLCSVGEQGGTEAFFGQGTRLTVV.

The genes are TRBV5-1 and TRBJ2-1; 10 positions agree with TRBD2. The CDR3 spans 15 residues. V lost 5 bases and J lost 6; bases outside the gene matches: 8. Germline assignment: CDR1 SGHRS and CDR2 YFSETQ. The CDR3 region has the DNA TGCGCCAGCAGTCCCAGCGGGAGGGCCCGCAATGAGCAGTTCTTC. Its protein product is CASSPSGRARNEQFF.

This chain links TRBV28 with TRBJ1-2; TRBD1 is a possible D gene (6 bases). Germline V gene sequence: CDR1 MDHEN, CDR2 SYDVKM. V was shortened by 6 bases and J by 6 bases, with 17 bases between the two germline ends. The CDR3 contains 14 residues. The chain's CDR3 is CASRLDRDTDGYTF. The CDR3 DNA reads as TGTGCCAGCAGACTTGACCGGGACACCGATGGCTACACCTTC.

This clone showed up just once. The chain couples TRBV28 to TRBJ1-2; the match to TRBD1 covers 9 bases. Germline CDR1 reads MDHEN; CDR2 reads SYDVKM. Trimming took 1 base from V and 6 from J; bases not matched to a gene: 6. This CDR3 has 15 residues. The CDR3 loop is CASSLYPGQGDGYTF. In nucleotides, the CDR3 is TGTGCCAGCAGTTTATACCCGGGACAGGGCGATGGCTACACCTTC.

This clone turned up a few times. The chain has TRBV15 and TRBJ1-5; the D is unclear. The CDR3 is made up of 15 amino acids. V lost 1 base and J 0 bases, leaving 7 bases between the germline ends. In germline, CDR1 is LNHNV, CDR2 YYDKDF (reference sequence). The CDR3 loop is CATSRGAGSNQPQHF. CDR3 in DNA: TGTGCCACCAGCAGAGGTGCGGGTAGCAATCAGCCCCAGCATTTT.

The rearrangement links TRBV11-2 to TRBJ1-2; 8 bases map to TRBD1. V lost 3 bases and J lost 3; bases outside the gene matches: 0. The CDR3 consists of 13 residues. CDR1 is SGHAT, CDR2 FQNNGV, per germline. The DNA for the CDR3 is TGTGCCAGCAGCTTGACAGGGGACTATGGCTACACCTTC. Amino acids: CASSLTGDYGYTF.

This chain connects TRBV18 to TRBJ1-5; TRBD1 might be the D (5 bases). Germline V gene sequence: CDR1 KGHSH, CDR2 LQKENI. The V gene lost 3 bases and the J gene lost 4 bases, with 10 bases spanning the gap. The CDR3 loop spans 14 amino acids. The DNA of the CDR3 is TGTGCCAGCTCACCGAGTCAGGGAAATCAGCCCCAGCATTTT. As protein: CASSPSQGNQPQHF.